A selection of T cell receptor beta chains follows, all from one sample in a study of monozygotic twins with cystic fibrosis. The method was immunoSEQ multiplex PCR; TCRdb's version includes in-frame clones alone and lacks a portion of them. The table has 32,000 or so clones, roughly 90% seen once. Sequenced material: blood. These receptors all come from a girl aged 2-10 years with cystic fibrosis. Each CDR3 is given without its conserved first and last residue. The size entry is marked missing in some rows and otherwise reads once, few, many or a size class.

TRBV7-8,few,TRBJ2-1,ASNQGRGVNNEQF
TRBV6-1,NA,TRBJ1-1,ASSDVGRSTEAF
TRBV6-5,NA,TRBJ1-5,ASSSGQTEH
TRBV7-5,once,TRBJ2-2,VRSLWPTGTSGGASDTGELF
TRBV25-1,NA,TRBJ2-1,ASSEPGLATYNEQF
TRBV5-6,NA,TRBJ1-2,ASSHRVSGYGYT
TRBV10-1,NA,TRBJ1-2,ASSGERNYGYT
TRBV11-2,NA,TRBJ2-5,ASSLGRGGPPTQETQY
TRBV19,few,TRBJ1-6,ASSIYGSYNSPLH
TRBV18,once,TRBJ2-5,ASSRWGDLGTQY
TRBV19,NA,TRBJ2-1,ASSPWTDSSYNEQF
TRBV19,NA,TRBJ1-1,ASSIKENTEAF
TRBV5-6,NA,TRBJ2-5,ASSSPGIEETQY
TRBV27,NA,TRBJ1-6,ASGLRATYNSPLH
TRBV6-1,NA,TRBJ1-1,ASRTAENTEAF
TRBV4-3,NA,TRBJ2-2,ASSPRVEGKNTGELF
TRBV29-1,NA,TRBJ1-1,SGGQGGEAF
TRBV2,NA,TRBJ2-1,ASSEGLAGVNEQF
TRBV5-1,NA,TRBJ2-3,ASSLGVLASDTQY
TRBV5-1,NA,TRBJ1-1,ASSSTRRPEAF
TRBV2,NA,TRBJ2-7,ASRITGITGEQY
TRBV6-4,NA,TRBJ2-1,ASSGTSGGNEQF
TRBV4-3,NA,TRBJ2-7,ASSQDWREPYEQY
TRBV19,once,TRBJ1-5,ASSSSSDGGLRPQH
TRBV30,NA,TRBJ2-7,AWSLTDPYEQY
TRBV30,NA,TRBJ1-1,AWNRMTEAF
TRBV7-3,NA,TRBJ2-1,ASSLMAGGGNEQF
TRBV2,NA,TRBJ2-7,ASSDSLEQY
TRBV27,NA,TRBJ2-1,ASRTSGSYEQF
TRBV5-1,NA,TRBJ1-3,ASSLSFQGGGGNTIY
TRBV6-5,NA,TRBJ1-1,ASSYRGDGPWAEAF
TRBV5-1,NA,TRBJ2-3,ASSLAAGSFADTQY
TRBV2,NA,TRBJ1-3,ASSEGPGAGGNTIY
TRBV4-3,NA,TRBJ1-3,ASSQERSRVGNTIY
TRBV5-1,few,TRBJ2-5,ASSLGSTGDGETQY
TRBV18,NA,TRBJ1-3,ASSPNLFGSGNTIY
TRBV25-1,NA,TRBJ2-4,ASSGRNWTDVTKNIQY
TRBV5-1,few,TRBJ1-1,ASSLGQGEAF
TRBV7-2,NA,TRBJ2-3,ASSSFTTSTDTQY
TRBV19,NA,TRBJ2-7,ASSINPANYEQY